These 21 T cell receptor beta chains came from one sample sequenced in a study of beta chain features in type 1 diabetes. What was sequenced were expressed TCRB transcripts, since all of the isolated RNA had been reverse transcribed. This table comes from immunoSEQ multiplex PCR, and its TCRdb copy is limited to in-frame clones, with some not included. The sample records some 220,000 clones, roughly a tenth being singletons. The specimen was central memory CD4+ T cells from blood. The receptors derive from a man younger than 35 in good health.

This clone has only a few counts. The rearrangement uses TRBV30 and TRBJ2-6; weak D call: TRBD1 (6 bases). Germline CDR1 GTSNPN, CDR2 SVGIG (reference sequence). The CDR3 loop spans 16 amino acids. The V and J ends lost 4 bases and 0 bases respectively, with 13 bases between them. The CDR3 loop is CAWNGGRSSGANVLTF. CDR3 DNA sequence: TGTGCCTGGAATGGGGGCCGGTCCTCTGGGGCCAACGTCCTGACTTTC.

In this sample, this clone turned up a few times. The chain uses TRBV2 and TRBJ1-2; D is possibly TRBD1 (5 bases). V lost 3 bases and J 5 bases, leaving 10 bases between the germline ends. CDR1 SNHLY and CDR2 FYNNEI come from the germline V gene. This CDR3 has 13 residues. CDR3 in amino acids: CASSDGRAYGYTF. DNA of the CDR3: TGTGCCAGCAGTGACGGCAGGGCGTATGGCTACACCTTC.

A few counts support this clone. This chain links TRBV5-6 with TRBJ2-5; the D is unclear. CDR1 SGHDT and CDR2 YYEEEE come from the germline V gene. Between the trimmed V and J ends, which lost 4 bases and 2 bases, there was a span of 3 bases. CDR3 length equals 11 residues. The CDR3 reads CASSIQETQYF. The CDR3 DNA reads TGTGCCAGCAGCATTCAAGAGACCCAGTACTTC.

The V and J genes are TRBV2 and TRBJ1-2; D is ambiguous. The CDR3 length is 12 residues. V lost 6 bases to trimming and J lost 1 base, with 6 bases between them. Germline loops: CDR1 SNHLY, CDR2 FYNNEI. Here the CDR3 DNA reads TGTGCCAGCAGAACAGATAACTATGGCTACACCTTC. Amino acids: CASRTDNYGYTF.

In its sample, this clone was seen a few times. V is TRBV7-7 and J is TRBJ2-3; unclear D gene. Trimming took 6 bases from V and 3 from J, leaving 7 bases between them. Germline loops: CDR1 SSHAT, CDR2 FNYEAQ (reference sequence). The length of the CDR3 is 12 residues. DNA for the CDR3: TGTGCCAGCAGTCCACAAACAGATACGCAGTATTTT. It codes for CASSPQTDTQYF.

At least ten counts were recorded for this clone. This sequence joins TRBV5-5 and TRBJ2-1; D gene unclear. V lost 7 bases and J lost 6, with 11 bases in between. Per germline, CDR1 SGHKS and CDR2 YYEKEE (reference sequence). CDR3 length: 12 residues. CDR3 sequence (DNA): TGTGCCAGCTCTTATTCAGCCAATGAGCAGTTCTTC. It translates to CASSYSANEQFF.

The rearrangement uses TRBV29-1 and TRBJ2-7; 10 bases agree with TRBD2. Germline CDR1 SQVTM, CDR2 ANQGSEA. This CDR3 region has 16 residues. Unmatched junction bases numbered 14, after V lost 4 bases and J lost 5 bases. CDR3 nucleotide sequence: TGCAGCGTTGGAATGGTAGCGGGAGGCGGAGCCCACGAGCAGTACTTC. Its translation: CSVGMVAGGGAHEQYF.

This chain joins TRBV4-1 and TRBJ1-2; D may be TRBD1 (6 bases). The CDR3 has 15 amino acids. CDR1 and CDR2 (germline): MGHRA, YSYEKL. V shed 3 bases and J shed 2 bases, with 13 bases lying between them. As DNA, the CDR3 is TGCGCCAGCAGCCAGACCGGGACATTAAACTATGGCTACACCTTC. As protein: CASSQTGTLNYGYTF.

V is TRBV27 and J is TRBJ2-3, with 7 bases fitting TRBD2. V shed 2 bases, J shed 5 bases, and the junction held 10 bases outside the gene matches. The CDR3 consists of 16 residues. Looked up from germline, CDR1 is MNHEY and CDR2 is SMNVEV (reference sequence). The CDR3, as DNA: TGTGCCAGCAGTTTAAACCCTAGCGGCTCCGGAGATACGCAGTATTTT. Amino acids: CASSLNPSGSGDTQYF.

The rearrangement joins TRBV5-4 to TRBJ1-2, with 10 bases aligning to TRBD1. After removal of 5 bases from V and 4 bases from J, the junction contained 2 bases not matched to a gene. CDR3 length equals 13 residues. The V gene's germline CDR1 is SGHNT and CDR2 YYREEE (reference sequence). The CDR3: CASRTGGGYGYTF. The CDR3, as DNA: TGTGCCAGCAGGACAGGGGGCGGCTATGGCTACACCTTC.

The sample holds a few counts of this clone. J is TRBJ1-3 and V is TRBV13; the D gene is possibly TRBD1 (6 bases). V lost 1 base and J lost 3, with 10 bases in between. CDR1 PRHDT and CDR2 FYEKMQ come from the germline V gene (reference sequence). CDR3 length: 15 amino acids. The CDR3 DNA reads TGTGCCAGCAGCTTAGCTGGGGGCTATGGAAACACCATATATTTT. It codes for CASSLAGGYGNTIYF.

The table lists this clone with a few counts. The gene calls are TRBV30 and TRBJ2-7, with D possibly TRBD1 on 5 matching bases. V was trimmed by 2 bases and J by 3 bases, leaving 11 bases between them. The CDR3 spans 13 residues. CDR1 is GTSNPN and CDR2 is SVGIG in the germline V gene (reference sequence). The CDR3 DNA reads as TGTGCCTGGAGTTGGACATTCGGCTACGAGCAGTACTTC. Its translation is CAWSWTFGYEQYF.

This clone has more than one count but fewer than ten. The rearrangement links TRBV7-9 to TRBJ1-4; 8 bases align to TRBD1. V shed 5 bases and J 7 bases; nucleotides not matched to a gene: 9. The germline gives CDR1 SEHNR, CDR2 FQNEAQ (reference sequence). This CDR3 comprises 15 residues. CDR3 sequence reads: CASSMTGTGSEKLFF. CDR3 in DNA: TGTGCCAGCAGCATGACCGGGACAGGATCTGAAAAACTGTTTTTT.

This clone was observed a few times. The identical CDR3 is also encoded by other nucleotide sequences in the sample. The chain employs TRBV2 and TRBJ1-1; D unclear. The CDR3 runs 12 residues. Germline V gives CDR1 SNHLY, CDR2 FYNNEI. Deletions cut 6 bases from V and 1 base from J, with 6 bases between. The CDR3 protein is CASSPGNTEAFF. The DNA for the CDR3 is TGTGCCAGCAGCCCGGGGAACACTGAAGCTTTCTTT.

The chain has TRBV7-2 and TRBJ2-7, with 7 positions matching TRBD2. V shed 1 base and J 1 base; nucleotides not matched to a gene: 4. The CDR3 contains 15 residues. Germline assignment: CDR1 SGHTA and CDR2 FQGNSA. CDR3 region: CASSLGLAVSYEQYF. Written as DNA, the CDR3 is TGTGCCAGCAGCTTAGGGCTAGCGGTATCCTACGAGCAGTACTTC.

This rearrangement joins TRBV19 to TRBJ2-7; D gene unclear. This CDR3 has 14 residues. The V end was cut by 0 bases, the J end by 2 bases, with 8 bases between. Germline V gene lookup returns CDR1 LNHDA and CDR2 SQIVND (reference sequence). For the CDR3, the DNA is TGTGCCAGTAGTATAGATACTGGGCCCTACGAGCAGTACTTC. This sequence encodes CASSIDTGPYEQYF.

The chain is built from TRBV6-5 and TRBJ2-3, with 8 bases matching TRBD2. Germline CDR1 reads MNHEY; CDR2 reads SVGAGI. J was trimmed by 5 bases and V by 8 bases; bases with no gene match: 3. CDR3 length: 12 amino acids. Here the CDR3 DNA reads TGTGCCAGCTCCCTAGCGGGAGATACGCAGTATTTT. Amino acids: CASSLAGDTQYF.

This clone showed up just a few times. This chain links TRBV7-2 with TRBJ2-3, with D unresolved. CDR1 and CDR2 from the germline V gene are SGHTA and FQGNSA. This CDR3 is 12 amino acids long. With 3 bases removed from V and 4 bases from J, the gap between germline ends came to 5 bases. The DNA of the CDR3 is TGTGCCAGCAGCTTTAAATCAGATACGCAGTATTTT. Protein product: CASSFKSDTQYF.

The gene calls are TRBV7-2 and TRBJ1-5, with 9 bases matching TRBD1. The germline CDR1 and CDR2 sequences are SGHTA and FQGNSA. The CDR3 loop spans 14 amino acids. Trimming cost V 5 bases and J 8 bases; bases outside gene matches: 7. This CDR3 is CASSPRQGGEPQHF. The CDR3 DNA reads TGTGCCAGCAGCCCTCGACAGGGGGGTGAGCCCCAGCATTTT.

This rearrangement joins TRBV2 to TRBJ2-2; 15 bases match TRBD2. Trimming cost V 6 bases and J 6 bases; bases outside gene matches: 8. CDR1 is SNHLY, CDR2 FYNNEI, per germline. The length of the CDR3 is 17 residues. CDR3 protein: CASSPRTSGRAAGELFF. The CDR3 DNA is TGTGCCAGCAGCCCCAGGACTAGCGGGAGGGCCGCCGGGGAGCTGTTTTTT.

This clone was seen a handful of times. V usage is TRBV4-1 and J usage is TRBJ1-1; perhaps TRBD1 as D (6 bases). The germline V and J ends were trimmed by 0 bases and 7 bases, with 15 bases remaining between them. The CDR3 covers 15 residues. CDR1 is MGHRA, CDR2 YSYEKL, per germline. CDR3 nucleotides: TGCGCCAGCAGCCAAGAACCCCCGGGGGCGGGTGAAGCTTTCTTT. The encoded protein is CASSQEPPGAGEAFF.